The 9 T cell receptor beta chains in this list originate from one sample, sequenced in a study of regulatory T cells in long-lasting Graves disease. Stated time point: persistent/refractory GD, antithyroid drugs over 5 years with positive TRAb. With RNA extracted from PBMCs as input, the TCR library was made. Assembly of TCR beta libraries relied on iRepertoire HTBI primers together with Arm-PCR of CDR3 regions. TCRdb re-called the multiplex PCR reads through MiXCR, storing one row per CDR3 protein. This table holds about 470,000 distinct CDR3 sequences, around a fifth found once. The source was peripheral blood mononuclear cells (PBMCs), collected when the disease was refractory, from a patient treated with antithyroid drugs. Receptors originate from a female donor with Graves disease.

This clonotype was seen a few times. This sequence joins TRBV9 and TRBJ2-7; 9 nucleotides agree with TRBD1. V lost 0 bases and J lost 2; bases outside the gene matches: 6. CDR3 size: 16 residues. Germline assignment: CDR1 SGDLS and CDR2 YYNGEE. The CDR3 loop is CASSVAPGQGTYEQYF. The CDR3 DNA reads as TGTGCCAGCAGCGTAGCCCCGGGACAGGGCACCTACGAGCAGTACTTC.

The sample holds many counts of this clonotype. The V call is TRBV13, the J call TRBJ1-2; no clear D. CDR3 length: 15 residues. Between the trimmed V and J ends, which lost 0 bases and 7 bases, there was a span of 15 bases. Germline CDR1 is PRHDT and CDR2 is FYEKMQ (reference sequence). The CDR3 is CASSLGSPKISGYTF. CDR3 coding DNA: TGTGCCAGCAGCTTAGGGTCTCCAAAGATCAGTGGCTACACCTTC.

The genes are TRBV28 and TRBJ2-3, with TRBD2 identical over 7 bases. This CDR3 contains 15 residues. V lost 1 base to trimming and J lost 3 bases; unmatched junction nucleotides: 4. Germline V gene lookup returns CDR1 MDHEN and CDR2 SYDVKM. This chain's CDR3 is CASSLFTGGTDTQYF. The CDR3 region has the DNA TGTGCCAGCAGTTTATTCACGGGGGGAACAGATACGCAGTATTTT.

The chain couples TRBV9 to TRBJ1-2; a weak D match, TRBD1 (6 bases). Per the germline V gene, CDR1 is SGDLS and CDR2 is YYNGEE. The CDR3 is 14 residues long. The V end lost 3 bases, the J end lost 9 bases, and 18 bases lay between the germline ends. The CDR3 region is CASSETGSSDRYTF. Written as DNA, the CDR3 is TGTGCCAGCAGCGAAACAGGGTCTAGCGATCGCTACACCTTC.

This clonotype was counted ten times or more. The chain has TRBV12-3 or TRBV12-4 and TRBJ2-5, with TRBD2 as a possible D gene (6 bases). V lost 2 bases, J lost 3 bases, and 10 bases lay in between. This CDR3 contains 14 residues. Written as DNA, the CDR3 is TGTGCCAGCAGTTTATGGGGGGAGAAAGAGACCCAGTACTTC. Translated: CASSLWGEKETQYF.

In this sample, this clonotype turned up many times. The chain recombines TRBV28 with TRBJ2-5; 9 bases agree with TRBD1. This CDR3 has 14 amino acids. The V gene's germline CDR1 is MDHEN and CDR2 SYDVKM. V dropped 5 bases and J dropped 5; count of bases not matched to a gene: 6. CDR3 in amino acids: CASSTWTGAETQYF. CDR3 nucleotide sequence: TGTGCCAGCAGTACCTGGACAGGGGCGGAGACCCAGTACTTC.

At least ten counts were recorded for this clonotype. The CDR3 loop reads CASSSWTGGTPLHF. The CDR3 DNA sequence: TGTGCCAGCAGCTCCTGGACAGGTGGTACACCCCTCCACTTT. The chain recombines TRBV2 with TRBJ1-6; 7 bases align to TRBD1. This CDR3 spans 14 amino acids. Germline V gene data show CDR1 as SNHLY and CDR2 as FYNNEI. V lost 6 bases to trimming and J lost 11 bases; unmatched junction nucleotides: 10.

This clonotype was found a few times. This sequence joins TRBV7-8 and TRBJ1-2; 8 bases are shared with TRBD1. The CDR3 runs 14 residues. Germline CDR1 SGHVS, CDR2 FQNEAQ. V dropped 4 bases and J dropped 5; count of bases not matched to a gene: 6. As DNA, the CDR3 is TGTGCCAGCAGCTCAGGACAGGGTCCATATGGCTACACCTTC. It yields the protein CASSSGQGPYGYTF.

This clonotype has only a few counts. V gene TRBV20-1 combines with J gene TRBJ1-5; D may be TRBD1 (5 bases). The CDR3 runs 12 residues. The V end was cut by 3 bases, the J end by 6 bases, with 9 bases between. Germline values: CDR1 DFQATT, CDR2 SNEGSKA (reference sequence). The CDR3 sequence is CSAREGFQPQHF. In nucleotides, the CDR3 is TGCAGTGCTAGGGAGGGGTTTCAGCCCCAGCATTTT.